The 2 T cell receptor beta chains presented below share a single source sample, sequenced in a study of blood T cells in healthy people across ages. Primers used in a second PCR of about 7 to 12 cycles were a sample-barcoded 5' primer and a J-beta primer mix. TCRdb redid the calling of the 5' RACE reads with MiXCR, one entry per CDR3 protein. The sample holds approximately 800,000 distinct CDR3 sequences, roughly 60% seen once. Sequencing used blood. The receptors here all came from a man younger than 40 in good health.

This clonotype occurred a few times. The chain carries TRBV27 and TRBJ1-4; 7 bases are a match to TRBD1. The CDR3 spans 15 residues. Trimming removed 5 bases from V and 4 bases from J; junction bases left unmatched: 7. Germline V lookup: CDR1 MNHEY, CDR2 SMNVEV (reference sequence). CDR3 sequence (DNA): TGTGCCAGCAGTCCCCGGACAGGTCTTAATGAAAAACTGTTTTTT. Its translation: CASSPRTGLNEKLFF.

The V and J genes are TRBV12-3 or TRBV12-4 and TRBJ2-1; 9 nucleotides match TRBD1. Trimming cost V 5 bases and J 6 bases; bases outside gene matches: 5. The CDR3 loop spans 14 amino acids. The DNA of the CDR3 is TGTGCCAGCAGTCCATCGACAGGGGGCAATGAGCAGTTCTTC. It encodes CASSPSTGGNEQFF.